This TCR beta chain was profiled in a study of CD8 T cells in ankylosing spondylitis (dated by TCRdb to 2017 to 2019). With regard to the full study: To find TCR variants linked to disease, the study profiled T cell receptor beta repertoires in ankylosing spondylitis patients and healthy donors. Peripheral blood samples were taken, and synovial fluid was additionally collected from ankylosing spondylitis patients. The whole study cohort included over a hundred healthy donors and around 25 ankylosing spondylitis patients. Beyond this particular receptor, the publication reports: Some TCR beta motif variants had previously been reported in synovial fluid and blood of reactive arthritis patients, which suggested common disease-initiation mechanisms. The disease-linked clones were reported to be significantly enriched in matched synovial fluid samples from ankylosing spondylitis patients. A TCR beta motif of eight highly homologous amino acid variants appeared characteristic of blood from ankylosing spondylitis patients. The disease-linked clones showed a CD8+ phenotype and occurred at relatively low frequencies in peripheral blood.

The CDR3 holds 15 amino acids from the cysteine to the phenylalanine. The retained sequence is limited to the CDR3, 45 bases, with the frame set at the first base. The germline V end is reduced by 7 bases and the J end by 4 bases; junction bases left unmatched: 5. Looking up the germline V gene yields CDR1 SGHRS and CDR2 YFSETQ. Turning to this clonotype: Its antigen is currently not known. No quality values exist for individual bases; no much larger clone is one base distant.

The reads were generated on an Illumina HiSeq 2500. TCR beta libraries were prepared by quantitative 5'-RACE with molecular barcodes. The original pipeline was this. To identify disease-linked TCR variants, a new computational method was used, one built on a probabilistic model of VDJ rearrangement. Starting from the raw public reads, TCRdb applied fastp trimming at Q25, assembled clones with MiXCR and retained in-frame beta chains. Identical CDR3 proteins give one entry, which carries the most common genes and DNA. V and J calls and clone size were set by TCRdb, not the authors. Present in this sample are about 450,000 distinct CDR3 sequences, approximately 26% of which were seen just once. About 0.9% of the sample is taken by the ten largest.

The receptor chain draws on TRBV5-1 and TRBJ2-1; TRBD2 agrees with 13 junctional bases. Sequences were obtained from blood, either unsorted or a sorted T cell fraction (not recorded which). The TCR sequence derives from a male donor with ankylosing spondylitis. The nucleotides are TGCGCCAGCCGGGGACTAGCGGGGCCATACAATGAGCAGTTCTTC. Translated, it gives CASRGLAGPYNEQFF.